The rows below give T cell receptor beta chains drawn from one sample of a study of PD-1 blockade in classical Hodgkin lymphoma. Assay: immunoSEQ multiplex PCR; the TCRdb copy retains only in-frame clones and omits some. The repertoire holds fewer than 20,000 clones, 92% seen once, with 0.51% in the top ten. The sequenced sample consisted of CD4+ T cells from blood. These receptors all come from a human donor with classical Hodgkin lymphoma. Each CDR3 is given with its conserved first and last residue. The D gene is left open where the match is weak.

>TRBV29-1|.|14|TRBJ2-7
TGCAGCGTTTCCAAGGGGGGTTCGGGCGACGAGCAGTACTTC
CSVSKGGSGDEQYF
>TRBV9|TRBD2|17|TRBJ2-7
TGTGCCAGCAGCGTAGGACTAGCGGCCCTCGGGGCCTACGAGCAGTACTTC
CASSVGLAALGAYEQYF
>TRBV1|.|16|TRBJ1-4
TGCACCAGCAGCCCCCCGAACAGGACAGGGGATGAAAAACTGTTTTTT
CTSSPPNRTGDEKLFF
>TRBV5-1|TRBD2|13|TRBJ2-7
TGCGCCAGCAGCTTACGGGGGGGCTACGAGCAGTACTTC
CASSLRGGYEQYF
>TRBV10-2|.|17|TRBJ1-6
TGCGCCAGCAGTGGCTCCCGGACGATCGGCTATAATTCACCCCTCCACTTT
CASSGSRTIGYNSPLHF
>TRBV28|TRBD1|15|TRBJ2-2
TGTGCCAGCAGACGTGGACAGGGGGCGGTCGGGGAGCTGTTTTTT
CASRRGQGAVGELFF
>TRBV5-1|.|15|TRBJ1-1
TGCGCCAGCAGCCTAGTTACAGCCAAGAACACTGAAGCTTTCTTT
CASSLVTAKNTEAFF
>TRBV4-2|TRBD1|18|TRBJ1-2
TGTGCCAGCAGCCAAGTAGGTGGGACAGTCATTAAAGGTAGTCGCTACACCTTC
CASSQVGGTVIKGSRYTF
>TRBV6-5|TRBD2|14|TRBJ2-7
TGTGCCAGCAACGGACTAGCTGGGGCCTACGAGCAGTACTTC
CASNGLAGAYEQYF
>TRBV15|TRBD1|16|TRBJ2-2
TGTGCCACCAGCAGAGGGGACAGGGTGAACACCGGGGAGCTGTTTTTT
CATSRGDRVNTGELFF
>TRBV7-3|.|14|TRBJ2-2
TGTGCCAGCAGTAGGGGAGTTTCTCCCGGGGAGCTGTTTTTT
CASSRGVSPGELFF
>TRBV15|.|15|TRBJ1-2
TGTGCCACCAGCAGAGGGCGATCGGGGGCTGATGGCTACACCTTC
CATSRGRSGADGYTF
>TRBV25-1|.|14|TRBJ2-3
TGTGCCAGCAGTGTCGGGGTGGCCCTGGATACGCAGTATTTT
CASSVGVALDTQYF
>TRBV7-2|.|15|TRBJ2-2
TGTGCCAGCAGCCCGAAAACAGGGAACACCGGGGAGCTGTTTTTT
CASSPKTGNTGELFF
>TRBV28|TRBD1|15|TRBJ1-1
TGTGCCAGCTCCTTTTACAGGGGCCTCAACACTGAAGCTTTCTTT
CASSFYRGLNTEAFF
>TRBV6-5|.|15|TRBJ2-7
TGTGCCAGCAGTTACTCGGGACTCCAAGCCTACGAGCAGTACTTC
CASSYSGLQAYEQYF
>TRBV27|.|13|TRBJ1-4
TGTGCCAGCAGTCCCTCGGGCTCCGAAAAACTGTTTTTT
CASSPSGSEKLFF
>TRBV18|.|13|TRBJ1-2
TGTGCCAGCTCACCCTCTGCAGGTCTTGGCTACACCTTC
CASSPSAGLGYTF
>TRBV5-1|TRBD1|14|TRBJ1-1
TGCGCCAGCAGCACAGGGGGCGGTTACACTGAAGCTTTCTTT
CASSTGGGYTEAFF
>TRBV1|.|13|TRBJ2-7
TGCACCAGCAGCCCGTATGCGGCCTACGAGCAGTACTTC
CTSSPYAAYEQYF
>TRBV6-1|.|15|TRBJ1-2
TGTGCCAGCAGTGATGCGTCCGGAGCGCTACGGGGCTACACCTTC
CASSDASGALRGYTF
>TRBV19|TRBD2|15|TRBJ2-5
TGTGCCACCACCAGGACTAGCGGGGGCCAAGAGACCCAGTACTTC
CATTRTSGGQETQYF
>TRBV5-1|TRBD1|15|TRBJ2-7
TGCGCCAGCAGCGCGGTGACAGGGCAGCAGGACGAGCAGTACTTC
CASSAVTGQQDEQYF
>TRBV7-8|TRBD1|15|TRBJ1-2
TGTGCCAGCAGCCTCCGGGACAGGGGCAGCTATGGCTACACCTTC
CASSLRDRGSYGYTF
>TRBV5-5|.|16|TRBJ1-4
TGTGCCAGCAGCTTGGTGAAGGGGGCAACTAATGAAAAACTGTTTTTT
CASSLVKGATNEKLFF
>TRBV12-5|.|14|TRBJ2-3
TGTGCTAGTGGCCCTGCAGGGAGCCCAGATACGCAGTATTTT
CASGPAGSPDTQYF
>TRBV11-2|.|13|TRBJ2-5
TGTGCCAGCAGCTTAGCCTGGGGGGAGACCCAGTACTTC
CASSLAWGETQYF
>TRBV5-1|TRBD1|15|TRBJ2-2
TGCGCCAGCAGCGCCGACAGGGGTGGGCCCGGGGAGCTGTTTTTT
CASSADRGGPGELFF
>TRBV28|.|15|TRBJ1-3
TGTGCCAGCATTAGGGACTGGGGCTCTGGAAACACCATATATTTT
CASIRDWGSGNTIYF
>TRBV6-6|.|15|TRBJ1-4
TGTGCCAGCAGTTACCGGAAGGCAACTAATGAAAAACTGTTTTTT
CASSYRKATNEKLFF
>TRBV6-5|.|13|TRBJ1-5
TGTGCCAGCAGTTACAAGGAAAATCAGCCCCAGCATTTT
CASSYKENQPQHF
>TRBV6-1|.|15|TRBJ1-5
TGTGCCAGCCAAAGGGAGCGTTTCAGCAATCAGCCCCAGCATTTT
CASQRERFSNQPQHF
>TRBV30|.|10|TRBJ1-2
TGTGCCTGGAGTTTTCCCCGGCACACCTTC
CAWSFPRHTF
>TRBV5-6|.|13|TRBJ1-5
TGTGCCAGCACGCGGGGGAGCAATCAGCCCCAGCATTTT
CASTRGSNQPQHF
>TRBV28|TRBD1|14|TRBJ2-3
TGTGCCAGCAGCCGGGACAGGGCATTGGATACGCAGTATTTT
CASSRDRALDTQYF
>TRBV7-9|.|14|TRBJ1-1
TGTGCCAGCAGCCCCCCGCGGGGGGGCGCGGAGGCTTTCTTT
CASSPPRGGAEAFF
>TRBV11-3|.|12|TRBJ2-1
TGTGCCAGCAGCTTAGGGGTGGGTGAGCAGTTCTTC
CASSLGVGEQFF
>TRBV5-4|TRBD1|15|TRBJ1-1
TGTGCCAGCAGCTTGGGCCGACAGGGGAACACTGAAGCTTTCTTT
CASSLGRQGNTEAFF
>TRBV25-1|TRBD2|16|TRBJ2-1
TGTGCCAGCACCTTTCTGCCCACAGCGGGGTACAATGAGCAGTTCTTC
CASTFLPTAGYNEQFF
>TRBV4-1|TRBD1|16|TRBJ1-5
TGCGCCAGCAGCCCTCAGGGGGCCCTGAGCAATCAGCCCCAGCATTTT
CASSPQGALSNQPQHF
>TRBV5-4|TRBD2|16|TRBJ2-3
TGTGCCAGCAGCTCCGGTCTAGCGGCATTTACAGATACGCAGTATTTT
CASSSGLAAFTDTQYF